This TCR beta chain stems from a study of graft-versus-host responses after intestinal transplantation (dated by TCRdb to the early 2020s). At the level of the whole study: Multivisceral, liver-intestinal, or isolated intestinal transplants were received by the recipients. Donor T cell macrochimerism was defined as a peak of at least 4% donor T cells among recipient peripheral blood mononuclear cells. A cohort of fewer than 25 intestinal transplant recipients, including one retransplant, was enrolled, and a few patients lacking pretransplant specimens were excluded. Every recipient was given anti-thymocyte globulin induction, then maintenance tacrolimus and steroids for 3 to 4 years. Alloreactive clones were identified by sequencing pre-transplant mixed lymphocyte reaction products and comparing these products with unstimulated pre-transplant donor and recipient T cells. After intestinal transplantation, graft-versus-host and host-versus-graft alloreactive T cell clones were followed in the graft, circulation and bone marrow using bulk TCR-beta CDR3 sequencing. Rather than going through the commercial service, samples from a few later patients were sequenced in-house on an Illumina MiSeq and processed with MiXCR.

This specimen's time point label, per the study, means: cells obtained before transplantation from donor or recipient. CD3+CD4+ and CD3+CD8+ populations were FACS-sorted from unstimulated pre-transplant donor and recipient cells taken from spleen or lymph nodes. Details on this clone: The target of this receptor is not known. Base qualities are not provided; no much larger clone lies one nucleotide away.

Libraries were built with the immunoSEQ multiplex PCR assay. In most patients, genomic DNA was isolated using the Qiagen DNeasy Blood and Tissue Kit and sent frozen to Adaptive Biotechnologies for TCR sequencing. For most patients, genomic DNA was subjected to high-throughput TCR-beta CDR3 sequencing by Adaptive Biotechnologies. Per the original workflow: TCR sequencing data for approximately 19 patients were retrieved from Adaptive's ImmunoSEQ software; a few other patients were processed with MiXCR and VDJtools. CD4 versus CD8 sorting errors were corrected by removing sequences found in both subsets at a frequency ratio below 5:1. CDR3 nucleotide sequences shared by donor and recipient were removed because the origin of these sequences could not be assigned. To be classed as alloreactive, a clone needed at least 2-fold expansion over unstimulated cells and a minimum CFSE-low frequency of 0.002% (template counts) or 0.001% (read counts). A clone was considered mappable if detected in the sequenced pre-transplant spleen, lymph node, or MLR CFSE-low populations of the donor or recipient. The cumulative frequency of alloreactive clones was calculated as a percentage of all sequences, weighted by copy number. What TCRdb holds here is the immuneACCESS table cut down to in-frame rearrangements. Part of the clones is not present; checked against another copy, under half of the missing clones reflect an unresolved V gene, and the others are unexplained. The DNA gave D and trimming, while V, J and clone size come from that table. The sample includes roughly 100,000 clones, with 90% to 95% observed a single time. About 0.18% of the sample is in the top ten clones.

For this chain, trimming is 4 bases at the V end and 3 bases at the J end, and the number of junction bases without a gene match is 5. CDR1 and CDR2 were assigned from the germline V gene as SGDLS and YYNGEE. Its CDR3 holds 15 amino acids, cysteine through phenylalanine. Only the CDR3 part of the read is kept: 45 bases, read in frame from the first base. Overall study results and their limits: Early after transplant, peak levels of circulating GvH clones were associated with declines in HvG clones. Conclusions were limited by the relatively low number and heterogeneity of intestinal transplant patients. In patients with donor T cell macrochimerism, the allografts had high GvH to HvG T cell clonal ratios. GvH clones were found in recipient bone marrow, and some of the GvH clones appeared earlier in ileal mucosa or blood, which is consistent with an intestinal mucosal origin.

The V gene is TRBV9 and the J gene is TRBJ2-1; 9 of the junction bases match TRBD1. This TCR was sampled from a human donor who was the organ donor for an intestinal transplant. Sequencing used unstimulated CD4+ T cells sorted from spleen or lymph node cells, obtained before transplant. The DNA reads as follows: TGTGCCAGCAGCTCGCCGGGACAGGGCTACAATGAGCAGTTCTTC. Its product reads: CASSSPGQGYNEQFF.